This entry concerns a single TCR beta chain. Its target is unknown. The data were obtained in a study of T cells after yellow fever vaccination. Findings of the study overall: Contamination by abundant bulk-population clonotypes could be present in FACS-sorted repertoires. The study found a weaker secondary response that peaked faster, day 5 versus 15. At 95% to 96% for CD4 and 70% to 90% for CD8, most primary-vaccination clones showed up again after the booster.

CDR3 length: 15 residues. J was trimmed by 10 bases and V by 3 bases; bases with no gene match: 10. Germline loops: CDR1 LGHDT, CDR2 YNNKEL (reference sequence). Template switching with 5'RACE generated the TCR cDNA and added a universal primer site and UMIs. TCRdb redid the calling of the 5' RACE reads with MiXCR, one entry per CDR3 protein. The data contain under 400,000 distinct CDR3 sequences, roughly 11% of them singletons. This sequence originates from a man aged 18 to 30 who received the YFV17D yellow fever vaccine. The chain employs TRBV3-1 and TRBJ2-1, with TRBD2 matching over 9 bases. The material was PBMCs, obtained on the day of the first yellow fever vaccination. This CDR3 is CASSQTGGGAYEQFF. CDR3 coding DNA: TGTGCCAGCAGCCAGACGGGCGGGGGGGCCTACGAGCAGTTCTTC.